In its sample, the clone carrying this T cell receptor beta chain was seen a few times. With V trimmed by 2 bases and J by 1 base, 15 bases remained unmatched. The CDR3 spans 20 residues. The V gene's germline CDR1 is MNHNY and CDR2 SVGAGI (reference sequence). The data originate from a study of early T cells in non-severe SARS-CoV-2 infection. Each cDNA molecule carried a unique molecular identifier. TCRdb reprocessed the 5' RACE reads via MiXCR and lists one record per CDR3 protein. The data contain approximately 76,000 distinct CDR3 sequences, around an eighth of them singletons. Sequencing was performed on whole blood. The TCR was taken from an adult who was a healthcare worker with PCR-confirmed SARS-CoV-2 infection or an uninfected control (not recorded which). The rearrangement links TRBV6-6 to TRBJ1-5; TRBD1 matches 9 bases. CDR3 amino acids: CASSYPKPGQGGTSNQPQHF. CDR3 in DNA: TGTGCCAGCAGTTACCCGAAGCCGGGACAGGGAGGTACGAGCAATCAGCCCCAGCATTTT.